These 20 T cell receptor beta chains were sequenced from one sample in a study of massively parallel sequencing of T cell beta chains (dated 2009 in TCRdb). Libraries were made using 5' RACE. TCRdb shows the sequencer as Illumina Genome Analyzer II. The public sequencing data were trimmed at Q25 with fastp and processed into clonotypes with MiXCR by TCRdb, which kept only in-frame beta chains. Identical CDR3 protein sequences are pooled into one entry, listed with their most common genes and DNA. This sample gives 4,000 to 4,500 distinct CDR3 sequences in total; approximately 40% of them show up just once. Just under 3% of the sample rests with the top ten. Specimen: commercial RNA from peripheral blood pooled from many donors. The receptors here all came from a pool of human donors in good health; the sample was commercial RNA pooled from many donors.

This clonotype was counted only a few times. This chain joins TRBV6-2 or TRBV6-3 and TRBJ1-3; D might be TRBD1 (5 bases). CDR3 length: 14 residues. Between the trimmed V and J ends, which lost 6 bases and 4 bases, there was a span of 13 bases. The germline gives CDR1 MNHEY, CDR2 SVGEGT. The CDR3 DNA reads as TGTGCCAGCAGACAGGTTGGGCTCGGAAACACCATATATTTT. It encodes CASRQVGLGNTIYF.

V and J are TRBV11-2 and TRBJ2-1; the D call may be TRBD1 or TRBD2 (5 bases each). Germline CDR1 and CDR2: SGHAT and FQNNGV. CDR3 size: 14 residues. V was clipped by 0 bases and J by 8 bases, with 11 bases between them. The CDR3 here is CASSLDTRGDEQFF. The CDR3 DNA follows: TGTGCCAGCAGCTTAGATACTAGAGGGGATGAGCAGTTCTTC.

The table lists this clonotype with a few counts. The chain uses TRBV7-2 and TRBJ2-3; D is undetermined. The germline V and J ends were trimmed by 3 bases and 6 bases, with 4 bases remaining between them. The CDR3 covers 11 residues. Looked up from germline, CDR1 is SGHTA and CDR2 is FQGNSA. CDR3 sequence: CASSFLDTQYF. The CDR3 nucleotides read TGTGCCAGCAGCTTCCTTGATACGCAGTATTTT.

V gene TRBV20-1 combines with J gene TRBJ2-2; 10 bases line up with TRBD2. J gave up 7 bases and V 3 bases, and 5 bases lay outside the gene matches. Germline values: CDR1 DFQATT, CDR2 SNEGSKA (reference sequence). CDR3 size: 14 residues. As DNA, the CDR3 is TGCAGTGCTAGGGTAGCGGGGGGAGACGGGGAGCTGTTTTTT. Its protein product is CSARVAGGDGELFF.

The genes are TRBV9 and TRBJ2-1, with 8 nucleotides matching TRBD2. The CDR3 runs 15 residues. Trimming at V came to 1 base and at J to 5 bases, leaving 5 bases not matched to a gene. CDR1 is SGDLS, CDR2 YYNGEE, per germline. The CDR3 DNA reads as TGTGCCAGCAGCGTACGCAGCGGGAGCAACAATGAGCAGTTCTTC. Protein: CASSVRSGSNNEQFF.

There are a few counts of this clonotype. The rearrangement joins TRBV29-1 to TRBJ1-5, with D tentatively TRBD1 (6 bases). The CDR3 runs 13 residues. Germline V gene data show CDR1 as SQVTM and CDR2 as ANQGSEA. Trimming shortened V by 4 bases and J by 6 bases, and 13 bases separated the two germline ends. The CDR3 DNA is TGCAGCGTTGTGACAGGAATCGGTCAGCCCCAGCATTTT. Its protein product is CSVVTGIGQPQHF.

Comments on this clonotype: Sequence at one end of the junction differs from germline and may be a read error. The rearrangement links TRBV19 to TRBJ2-3, with D possibly being TRBD2 (5 bases). CDR3 length: 12 amino acids. From germline, CDR1 is LNHDA and CDR2 SQIVND (reference sequence). CDR3 sequence (DNA): TGTGCCAGTAGCGTTATGGGAGATATGCAGTATTTT. This encodes CASSVMGDMQYF.

The chain uses TRBV9 and TRBJ2-7; D is unclear. CDR1 is SGDLS, CDR2 YYNGEE, per germline. This CDR3 is built from 11 residues. Trimming took off 2 bases at V and 6 bases at J, with 6 bases between the two ends. The CDR3 bases are TGTGCCAGCAGCGTGGGCGTCGAGCAGTACTTC. Translating it yields CASSVGVEQYF.

This clonotype has only a few counts. V gene TRBV29-1 combines with J gene TRBJ2-1; D uncertain. Trimming cost V 6 bases and J 7 bases, with 10 bases left between them. The CDR3 contains 11 residues. Per the germline V gene, CDR1 is SQVTM and CDR2 is ANQGSEA. The DNA of the CDR3 is TGCAGCGTCCAAACTGGTAATGAGCAGTTCTTC. As protein: CSVQTGNEQFF.

This clonotype was counted only a few times. V and J are TRBV25-1 and TRBJ2-5; D is ambiguous. The V gene's germline CDR1 is MGHDK and CDR2 SYGVNS. The CDR3 is made up of 15 amino acids. Between the trimmed V and J ends, which lost 1 base and 5 bases, there was a span of 14 bases. CDR3 nucleotides: TGTGCCAGCAGTGAATGGGGTAGTCCTGGGGAGACCCAGTACTTC. This codes for CASSEWGSPGETQYF.

This clonotype was detected a few times. The chain is built from TRBV20-1 and TRBJ1-4; 9 nucleotides align to TRBD1. Germline CDR1 is DFQATT and CDR2 is SNEGSKA (reference sequence). After removal of 7 bases from V and 6 bases from J, the junction contained 6 bases not matched to a gene. The CDR3 runs to 13 residues. The CDR3 sequence: CSGVGQGYEKLFF. In DNA form, the CDR3 reads TGCAGTGGGGTGGGACAGGGATATGAAAAACTGTTTTTT.

A note on this clonotype: An end of the junction does not agree with germline; a read error may underlie this. The chain links TRBV6-2 or TRBV6-3 to TRBJ1-5; D is unresolved. Germline V lookup: CDR1 MNHEY, CDR2 SVGEGT. The CDR3 extends over 13 amino acids. The CDR3 coding sequence is TGTGCCAGCACCCGTGGCCCCAATCAGCCCCACCATTTT. It encodes CASTRGPNQPHHF.

This clonotype appeared a few times. This chain links TRBV20-1 with TRBJ2-1; possibly TRBD1 or TRBD2 for D (5 bases each). Per germline, CDR1 DFQATT and CDR2 SNEGSKA (reference sequence). This CDR3 is built from 14 residues. The V end was cut by 0 bases, the J end by 4 bases, with 10 bases between. In DNA form, the CDR3 reads TGCAGTGCTAGAGATCTGGGGGAATACAATGAGCAGTTCTTC. Protein: CSARDLGEYNEQFF.

The chain employs TRBV28 and TRBJ2-5, with no clear D. The V gene's germline CDR1 is MDHEN and CDR2 SYDVKM. The CDR3 totals 12 residues. The V end lost 3 bases, the J end lost 1 base, and 3 bases lay between the germline ends. The DNA for the CDR3 is TGTGCCAGCAGTTTGCCCCAAGAGACCCAGTACTTC. Its protein product is CASSLPQETQYF.

This clonotype has a handful of counts. The J gene is TRBJ1-5, the V gene TRBV27; 9 bases agree with TRBD1. V lost 1 base to trimming and J lost 8 bases; unmatched junction nucleotides: 6. Germline V CDR1 and CDR2: MNHEY, SMNVEV (reference sequence). The CDR3 loop spans 15 amino acids. The CDR3 DNA sequence: TGTGCCAGCAGTTTATACGGGACAGGGTCAAAGCCCCAGCATTTT. Translation gives CASSLYGTGSKPQHF.

This clonotype was detected only a few times. The rearrangement joins TRBV3-1 to TRBJ2-4; D not certain. The V and J ends lost 3 bases and 5 bases respectively, with 8 bases between them. This CDR3 spans 13 amino acids. Germline V gives CDR1 LGHDT, CDR2 YNNKEL (reference sequence). The CDR3 coding sequence is TGTGCCAGCAGCCACCTTTCCCAAAACATTCAGTACTTC. This gives the protein CASSHLSQNIQYF.

V is TRBV9 and J is TRBJ2-3, with 8 bases matching TRBD2. The trim removed 0 bases at V and 6 bases at J, leaving 6 bases unmatched. Germline-derived CDR1 and CDR2 are SGDLS and YYNGEE. CDR3 length: 15 residues. This chain's CDR3 is CASSVGVAGYDTQYF. CDR3 in DNA: TGTGCCAGCAGCGTAGGAGTAGCGGGGTACGATACGCAGTATTTT. Looking up the rest from reference TRBV9 and TRBJ2-3 gives the full variable domain: DSGVTQTPKHLITATGQRVTLRCSPRSGDLSVYWYQQSLDQGLQFLIQYYNGEERAKGNILERFSAQQFPDLHSELNLSSLELGDSALYFCASSVGVAGYDTQYFGPGTRLTVL.

This rearrangement joins TRBV20-1 to TRBJ1-1; 11 nucleotides agree with TRBD1. This CDR3 has 13 residues. V was pared by 5 bases and J by 4 bases, with 3 bases of the junction left unmatched. Germline V gene data show CDR1 as DFQATT and CDR2 as SNEGSKA (reference sequence). The CDR3 sequence is CSAGQGASTEAFF. The CDR3 nucleotides are TGCAGTGCTGGACAGGGGGCAAGCACTGAAGCTTTCTTT.

The CDR3 coding sequence is TGCAGTGCTCCCCGGGACAGGGGTTATTCACCCCTCCACTTT. Translation gives CSAPRDRGYSPLHF. The chain links TRBV20-1 to TRBJ1-6; 10 positions match TRBD1. V gave up 5 bases and J gave up 8 bases; unmatched junction bases: 6. This CDR3 is built from 14 residues. Germline CDR1 is DFQATT and CDR2 is SNEGSKA (reference sequence).

The rearrangement links TRBV19 to TRBJ1-2, with 7 bases fitting TRBD1. J lost 6 bases, V lost 3 bases, and 4 bases had no gene match. CDR1 and CDR2 (germline): LNHDA, SQIVND (reference sequence). The CDR3 has 13 residues. The CDR3 sequence is CASSMEGADGYTF. CDR3 nucleotides: TGTGCCAGTAGTATGGAGGGGGCCGATGGCTACACCTTC.